The 20 T cell receptor beta chains below all came from one sample that was sequenced in a study of beta chain features in type 1 diabetes. Sequenced material consisted of expressed TCRB transcripts (all of the isolated RNA was reverse transcribed). Sequencing was performed with immunoSEQ multiplex PCR; in TCRdb, only in-frame clones are kept and a portion is missing. The top ten hold around 0.44% of the sample, which has nearly 350,000 clones, 8% seen once. The material sequenced was central memory CD4+ T cells from blood. These receptors were collected from a woman younger than 30 in good health.

This clone was seen many times. J is TRBJ2-5 and V is TRBV7-2, with 7 bases identical to TRBD2. There are 14 residues in the CDR3. Germline CDR1 SGHTA, CDR2 FQGNSA. Trimming at V came to 5 bases and at J to 6 bases, leaving 9 bases not matched to a gene. The chain's CDR3 is CASSRGGGEKTQYF. The DNA for the CDR3 is TGTGCCAGCAGCCGCGGGGGTGGGGAGAAGACCCAGTACTTC.

This clone was observed a handful of times. The chain couples TRBV6-4 to TRBJ1-1; TRBD1 matches at 7 bases. Trimming cost V 3 bases and J 5 bases; bases outside gene matches: 3. The CDR3 is 13 amino acids. Per germline, CDR1 MRHNA and CDR2 SNTAGT. The DNA for the CDR3 is TGTGCCAGCAGTGAGTACAGGGGTACTGAAGCTTTCTTT. As protein: CASSEYRGTEAFF.

V and J are TRBV18 and TRBJ2-2, with a weak D call TRBD2 (6 bases). The CDR3 has 15 amino acids. Germline values: CDR1 KGHSH, CDR2 LQKENI. V was trimmed by 1 base and J by 3 bases, leaving 9 bases between them. The CDR3 DNA follows: TGTGCCAGCTCACCACTAGCGGACCACACCGGGGAGCTGTTTTTT. It encodes CASSPLADHTGELFF.

The gene calls are TRBV5-1 and TRBJ2-5, with TRBD2 matching over 9 bases. Trimming removed 0 bases from V and 2 bases from J; junction bases left unmatched: 5. CDR3 length: 16 residues. Germline CDR1 and CDR2: SGHRS and YFSETQ. In nucleotides, the CDR3 is TGCGCCAGCAGCTTGGCCGGACTAGCGTATCAAGAGACCCAGTACTTC. It is translated as CASSLAGLAYQETQYF.

This clone was picked up a small number of times. The genes are TRBV5-1 and TRBJ2-1; no definite D call. Germline lookup yields CDR1 SGHRS and CDR2 YFSETQ. Trimming left V 3 bases short and J 8 bases short, with 12 bases between. The CDR3 is made up of 13 amino acids. In DNA, the CDR3 is TGCGCCAGCAGCTATCGTGCGACTGATGAGCAGTTCTTC. This codes for CASSYRATDEQFF.

This clone turned up a few times. The genes are TRBV19 and TRBJ1-5, with a tentative D call TRBD1 (6 bases). V lost 3 bases and J lost 10, with 10 bases in between. The CDR3 has 12 residues. The germline V gene has CDR1 LNHDA and CDR2 SQIVND (reference sequence). The CDR3 spells CASSMEGQPQHF. The CDR3 region has the DNA TGTGCCAGTAGTATGGAGGGACAACCCCAGCATTTT.

This clone appeared a few times. This sequence joins TRBV5-1 and TRBJ1-1, with TRBD1 matching 8 bases. V shed 7 bases, J shed 1 base, and the junction held 3 bases outside the gene matches. CDR3 length equals 13 residues. The germline gives CDR1 SGHRS, CDR2 YFSETQ. CDR3 in DNA: TGCGCCAGCCAAGGGACAGGGAACACTGAAGCTTTCTTT. Its translation: CASQGTGNTEAFF. The full variable domain, in which reference TRBV5-1 and TRBJ1-1 provide the parts outside the CDR3, is KAGVTQTPRYLIKTRGQQVTLSCSPISGHRSVSWYQQTPGQGLQFLFEYFSETQRNKGNFPGRFSGRQFSNSRSEMNVSTLELGDSALYLCASQGTGNTEAFFGQGTRLTVV.

This clone was counted only a few times. This sequence joins TRBV6-6 and TRBJ1-2; the D is unclear. CDR1 and CDR2 from the germline V gene are MNHNY and SVGAGI (reference sequence). Trimming removed 7 bases from V and 0 bases from J, with 9 bases in between. There are 13 residues in the CDR3. The CDR3 protein is CASTPGSNYGYTF. CDR3 in DNA: TGTGCCAGCACTCCAGGATCTAACTATGGCTACACCTTC.

In its sample, this clone was seen a few times. J is TRBJ2-7 and V is TRBV5-4, with TRBD2 matching over 8 bases. The DNA end is a closer match to TRBJ2-1, so the J assignment may be wrong. Germline values: CDR1 SGHNT, CDR2 YYREEE (reference sequence). The CDR3 is made up of 16 amino acids. This CDR3 reads CASSLEYGTGGDEQFF. The CDR3 DNA reads as TGTGCCAGCAGCTTGGAGTATGGGACGGGAGGGGATGAGCAGTTCTTC.

This clone has just a few counts. This chain joins TRBV7-6 and TRBJ2-7; TRBD1 or TRBD2 may be the D gene (5 bases each). Germline V gene data show CDR1 as SGHVS and CDR2 as FNYEAQ. The CDR3 has 15 amino acids. Trimming left V 1 base short and J 1 base short, with 11 bases between. The chain's CDR3 is CASSLGGPGSYEQYF. In DNA, the CDR3 is TGTGCCAGCAGCTTAGGGGGCCCGGGGTCCTACGAGCAGTACTTC.

The sample holds many counts of this clone. The V call is TRBV13, the J call TRBJ1-2; a weak D match, TRBD1 (5 bases). CDR3 length: 14 amino acids. CDR1 and CDR2 from the germline V gene are PRHDT and FYEKMQ (reference sequence). V shed 2 bases and J shed 6 bases, with 13 bases lying between them. In DNA, the CDR3 is TGTGCCAGCAGCTTAAGGGTGGCAGGGAATGGCTACACCTTC. It is translated as CASSLRVAGNGYTF.

This clone has a count of ten or more. The gene calls are TRBV6-4 and TRBJ1-5, with no clear D. CDR1 is MRHNA and CDR2 is SNTAGT in the germline V gene. This CDR3 is built from 15 residues. Between the trimmed V and J ends, which lost 4 bases and 0 bases, there was a span of 10 bases. This chain's CDR3 is CASSANGNSNQPQHF. The DNA for the CDR3 is TGTGCCAGCAGTGCCAATGGAAATAGCAATCAGCCCCAGCATTTT.

This clone was counted ten times or more. The genes are TRBV5-6 and TRBJ2-7; 8 bases line up with TRBD2. The germline V gene encodes CDR1 SGHDT and CDR2 YYEEEE. The CDR3 spans 14 residues. Trimming cost V 2 bases and J 6 bases; bases outside gene matches: 7. The CDR3 DNA reads as TGTGCCAGCAGCTTTTTGAGCGGGAGTCCCGAGCAGTACTTC. Translated, it gives CASSFLSGSPEQYF.

This sequence joins TRBV7-9 and TRBJ2-7, with a weak D call TRBD1 (6 bases). This CDR3 is built from 17 residues. V lost 6 bases to trimming and J lost 6 bases, with 27 bases between them. The V gene's germline CDR1 is SEHNR and CDR2 FQNEAQ (reference sequence). DNA for the CDR3: TGTGCCAGCAGAACGACAAATAGGGCAGGGGTCCTGCGCGAGCAGTACTTC. This translates into CASRTTNRAGVLREQYF.

The rearrangement links TRBV6-6 to TRBJ1-4; 7 bases are shared with TRBD1. V was pared by 9 bases and J by 10 bases, with 5 bases of the junction left unmatched. This CDR3 is 11 amino acids long. From germline, CDR1 is MNHNY and CDR2 SVGAGI (reference sequence). The CDR3 spells CASGTGVKLFF. The CDR3 region has the DNA TGTGCCAGTGGAACAGGGGTAAAACTGTTTTTT.

This clone was detected a few times. The chain employs TRBV9 and TRBJ1-3; D is undetermined. CDR1 is SGDLS and CDR2 is YYNGEE in the germline V gene. The CDR3 is made up of 12 amino acids. Trimming pared 3 bases from V and 3 bases from J, leaving 4 bases between. This CDR3 is CASSADGNTIYF. The CDR3 bases are TGTGCCAGCAGCGCAGATGGAAACACCATATATTTT.

This clone was detected a few times. The V and J genes are TRBV29-1 and TRBJ1-1; D unclear. Trimming removed 7 bases at V and 0 bases at J, with 12 bases between. Looked up from germline, CDR1 is SQVTM and CDR2 is ANQGSEA. The CDR3 has 13 amino acids. CDR3 loop: CSADWGMNTEAFF. The CDR3 DNA reads as TGCAGCGCCGACTGGGGAATGAACACTGAAGCTTTCTTT.

This clone was found a few times. The chain links TRBV7-9 to TRBJ1-2; 7 bases line up with TRBD1. The germline V gene encodes CDR1 SEHNR and CDR2 FQNEAQ (reference sequence). The CDR3 extends over 14 amino acids. The junction had 10 bases not matched to a gene; V was cut back by 5 bases and J by 7 bases. The CDR3 spells CASSPDRVGGGYTF. The CDR3 DNA follows: TGTGCCAGCAGCCCCGACAGGGTAGGGGGTGGCTACACCTTC.

The table lists this clone with a few counts. This rearrangement joins TRBV19 to TRBJ2-7, with D maybe TRBD1 (6 bases). The CDR3 covers 13 residues. Looked up from germline, CDR1 is LNHDA and CDR2 is SQIVND (reference sequence). Trimming left V 8 bases short and J 3 bases short, with 14 bases between. CDR3 protein: CASGQGKGYEQYF. In DNA, the CDR3 is TGTGCCAGTGGCCAGGGGAAGGGCTACGAGCAGTACTTC.

This clone appeared a few times. The gene calls are TRBV5-5 and TRBJ2-3, with TRBD1 matching over 8 bases. The length of the CDR3 is 16 residues. With V trimmed by 4 bases and J by 3 bases, 10 bases remained unmatched. CDR1 and CDR2 from the germline V gene are SGHKS and YYEKEE (reference sequence). For the CDR3, the DNA is TGTGCCAGCAGCAAAGGACAGGGAATTGGAACAGATACGCAGTATTTT. It is translated as CASSKGQGIGTDTQYF. The complete variable domain, with remaining parts taken from reference TRBV5-5 and TRBJ2-3, reads DAGVTQSPTHLIKTRGQQVTLRCSPISGHKSVSWYQQVLGQGPQFIFQYYEKEERGRGNFPDRFSARQFPNYSSELNVNALLLGDSALYLCASSKGQGIGTDTQYFGPGTRLTVL.